The rows below give T cell receptor beta chains drawn from one sample of a study of blood T cell repertoires in COVID-19. The repertoire was sequenced with immunoSEQ multiplex PCR; TCRdb's copy has only in-frame clones and lacks some. The table lists 310,000 or so clones, around 86% of them singletons. Sequencing used peripheral blood. These TCRs come from a woman aged 25-40 years who had recovered from COVID-19. Both conserved end residues are part of each CDR3. A D gene is named only where the DNA matches it firmly. Part of the rows lack a size; the others show once, few, many or a class for expanded clones.

abundance | d_gene | j_gene | v_gene | CDR3nt | CDR3aa
NA | NA | TRBJ2-3 | TRBV2 | TGTGCCAGCAACCCAGGGCTTCGCACAGATACGCAGTATTTT | CASNPGLRTDTQYF
NA | NA | TRBJ2-4 | TRBV19 | TGTGCCAGTAGTGCCGGGTGGAGCGGGCCTGGGCACTTC | CASSAGWSGPGHF
NA | NA | TRBJ2-1 | TRBV5-1 | TGCGCCAGCAGCGCGGGACGGGGGAATGAGCAGTTCTTC | CASSAGRGNEQFF
once | TRBD1 | TRBJ1-3 | TRBV11-2 | TGTGCCTCCGGGGACAGTGGAAACACCATATATTTT | CASGDSGNTIYF
NA | NA | TRBJ2-1 | TRBV5-6 | TGTGCCAGCAGCTTGTTGAGGGATGTAAACGATGAGCAGTTCTTC | CASSLLRDVNDEQFF
once | TRBD1 | TRBJ2-7 | TRBV28 | TGTGCCAGCAGGGAGGGACAGGGTTCCTACGAGCAGTACTTC | CASREGQGSYEQYF
NA | TRBD2 | TRBJ2-7 | TRBV6-4 | TGTGCCAGCAGTGACAATCGGGTAGCGGGGGGTCTATATGCCTACGAGCAGTACTTC | CASSDNRVAGGLYAYEQYF
NA | TRBD1 | TRBJ2-3 | TRBV9 | TGTGCCAGCAGCACAGGGGGCAGGGTCACCGATACGCAGTATTTT | CASSTGGRVTDTQYF
NA | TRBD1 | TRBJ1-4 | TRBV5-1 | TGCGCCAGCAGCTGGGGACAGGCCCGGAGAGAAAAACTGTTTTTT | CASSWGQARREKLFF
NA | NA | TRBJ2-7 | TRBV27 | TGTGCCAGCAGAACTACCGGCGGCGGAGTCTACGAGCAGTACTTC | CASRTTGGGVYEQYF
NA | NA | TRBJ2-7 | TRBV6-5 | TGTGCCAGCAGTAGGGGGTTGGGTAACGAGCAGTACTTC | CASSRGLGNEQYF
NA | NA | TRBJ2-7 | TRBV6-5 | TGTGCCAGCAGTTATGGCCGAACTACCTACGAGCAGTACTTC | CASSYGRTTYEQYF
NA | TRBD2 | TRBJ2-7 | TRBV5-4 | TGTGCCAGCAGCTTGGGTTCTAGCGGGAGCTACGAGCAGTACTTC | CASSLGSSGSYEQYF
NA | TRBD1 | TRBJ1-2 | TRBV10-3 | TGTGCCATCAGTGATTCCGACAGGGGAAACTATGGCTACACCTTC | CAISDSDRGNYGYTF
NA | NA | TRBJ2-3 | TRBV25-1 | TGTGCCAGCAGTGAATCACCTACTTTGGGCACAGATACGCAGTATTTT | CASSESPTLGTDTQYF
NA | NA | TRBJ1-3 | TRBV7-2 | TGTGCCAGCAGCCTCGGCAGCGGGGGGAACACCATATATTTT | CASSLGSGGNTIYF
NA | TRBD1 | TRBJ2-7 | TRBV5-1 | TGCGCCAGCAGCTTGGCTCAAGGGGGCGCGGCCAGCGGAAAGTACTTC | CASSLAQGGAASGKYF
NA | NA | TRBJ2-7 | TRBV27 | TGTGCCAGCAGCGAGGACAGCAGTCGGGGCGAGCAGTACTTC | CASSEDSSRGEQYF
NA | NA | TRBJ2-5 | TRBV28 | TGTGCCAGCAGTTTCTCTCCGGGAAGGGACACTGGGCAAGAGACCCAGTACTTC | CASSFSPGRDTGQETQYF
NA | TRBD2 | TRBJ2-2 | TRBV7-8 | TGTGCCAGCAGCGCCGGAGGAGCTAGCGGTCGGGAGCTGTTTTTT | CASSAGGASGRELFF
NA | TRBD2 | TRBJ2-7 | TRBV27 | TGTGCCAGCAGTTTAACCCGGGGGGGTTACGAGCAGTACTTC | CASSLTRGGYEQYF
NA | TRBD1 | TRBJ2-7 | TRBV19 | TGTGCCAGTAGTTCCGACAGGGTCGGAGAGCAGTACTTC | CASSSDRVGEQYF
NA | NA | TRBJ2-7 | TRBV7-9 | TGTGCCAGCAGCTTAGGCGGTCGCTACGAGCAGTACTTC | CASSLGGRYEQYF
NA | TRBD1 | TRBJ2-2 | TRBV7-3 | TGTGCCAGCAGCTTAAACAGGGGGAACACCGGGGAGCTGTTTTTT | CASSLNRGNTGELFF
few | TRBD1 | TRBJ1-2 | TRBV27 | TGTGCCAGCAGCGGACAGGGCAACTATGGCTACACCTTC | CASSGQGNYGYTF
NA | TRBD1 | TRBJ1-1 | TRBV19 | TGTGCCAGTAGTATCAGGGGGCTCGGGACCCTCACTGAAGCTTTCTTT | CASSIRGLGTLTEAFF
NA | NA | TRBJ1-6 | TRBV10-3 | TGTGCCATCAGTAAGGACGGGAGGGATTCACCCCTCCACTTT | CAISKDGRDSPLHF